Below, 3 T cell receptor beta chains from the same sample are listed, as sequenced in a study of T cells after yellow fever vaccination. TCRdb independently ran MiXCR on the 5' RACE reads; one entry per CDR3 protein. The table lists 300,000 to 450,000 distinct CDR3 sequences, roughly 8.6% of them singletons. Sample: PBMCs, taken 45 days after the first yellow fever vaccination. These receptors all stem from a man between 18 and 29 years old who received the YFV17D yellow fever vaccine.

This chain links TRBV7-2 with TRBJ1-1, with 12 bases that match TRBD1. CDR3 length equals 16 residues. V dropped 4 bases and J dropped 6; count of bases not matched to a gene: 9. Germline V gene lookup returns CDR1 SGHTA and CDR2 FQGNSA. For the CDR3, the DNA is TGTGCCAGCAGCTCATTCGGGACAGGGGGCGTCCCTGAAGCTTTCTTT. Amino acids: CASSSFGTGGVPEAFF.

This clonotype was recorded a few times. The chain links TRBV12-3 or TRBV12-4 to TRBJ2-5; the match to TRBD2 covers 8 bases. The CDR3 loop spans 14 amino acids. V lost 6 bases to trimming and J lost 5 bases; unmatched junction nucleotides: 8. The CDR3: CASSPGGVTETQYF. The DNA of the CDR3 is TGTGCCAGCAGCCCGGGGGGGGTTACGGAGACCCAGTACTTC.

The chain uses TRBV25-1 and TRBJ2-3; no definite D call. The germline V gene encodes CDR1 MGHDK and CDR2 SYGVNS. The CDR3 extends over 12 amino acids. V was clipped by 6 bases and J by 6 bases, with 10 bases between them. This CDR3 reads CASRTIGDTQYF. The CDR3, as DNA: TGTGCCAGCAGGACGATCGGGGATACGCAGTATTTT.